These 14 T cell receptor beta chains originate from one sample sequenced in a study of response to subunit inactivated influenza vaccine. TCRdb ran MiXCR on the RT-PCR reads and lists one entry per CDR3 protein. The repertoire holds about 540,000 distinct CDR3 sequences, around 21% seen once, with 2.8% in the top ten. The same sample was also used in a study of T cells expressing NK-cell markers. That work contributes: As the method of synthesis, 5'RACE template switching with UMIs yielded TCR beta cDNA.

This sample comprised CD4+ T cells sorted from PBMCs, obtained about 12 days after vaccination. The receptors originated from a man aged 50-60 years who received an inactivated influenza vaccine.

This clonotype was recorded once. The rearrangement uses TRBV6-2 or TRBV6-3 and TRBJ2-1; the match to TRBD2 covers 13 bases. V was pared by 6 bases and J by 9 bases, with 17 bases of the junction left unmatched. CDR3 length: 18 amino acids. The germline V gene has CDR1 MNHEY and CDR2 SVGEGT. The CDR3 DNA reads TGTGCCAGCAGCACCCCATGGGGTGGGACTAGCGGGATTGCTGAGCAGTTCTTC. Amino acid sequence: CASSTPWGGTSGIAEQFF.

The rearrangement links TRBV7-9 to TRBJ2-7; tentative D call: TRBD2 (6 bases). The germline V and J ends were trimmed by 0 bases and 4 bases, with 13 bases remaining between them. The CDR3 length is 15 residues. Germline loops: CDR1 SEHNR, CDR2 FQNEAQ (reference sequence). This CDR3 is CASSLAEAGRYEQYF. The CDR3 bases are TGTGCCAGCAGCTTAGCGGAGGCAGGGAGGTACGAGCAGTACTTC.

This chain joins TRBV10-3 and TRBJ1-1, with D possibly matching TRBD1 (6 bases). The CDR3 has 12 amino acids. Germline V CDR1 and CDR2: ENHRY, SYGVKD. Trimming took off 4 bases at V and 7 bases at J, with 10 bases between the two ends. In DNA form, the CDR3 reads TGTGCCATCAGTGTAGGGACACTTGAAGCTTTCTTT. It is translated as CAISVGTLEAFF.

CDR3: CSATGTVSINEQFF. DNA of the CDR3: TGCAGTGCAACCGGGACAGTGAGTATCAATGAGCAGTTCTTC. This chain links TRBV20-1 with TRBJ2-1; the match to TRBD1 covers 7 bases. The CDR3 is made up of 14 amino acids. Germline-derived CDR1 and CDR2 are DFQATT and SNEGSKA (reference sequence). The V gene end was trimmed by 6 bases and the J gene end by 6 bases; junction bases not matched to a gene: 11.

This clonotype was found a few times. The V and J genes are TRBV7-2 and TRBJ2-2, with TRBD2 matching over 9 bases. CDR1 and CDR2 (germline): SGHTA, FQGNSA. The length of the CDR3 is 15 residues. Trimming cost V 2 bases and J 4 bases; bases outside gene matches: 2. The CDR3 bases are TGTGCCAGCAGCTTATCGACTAGCGGCACCGGGGAGCTGTTTTTT. Its translation: CASSLSTSGTGELFF.

This clonotype was counted only a few times. The chain employs TRBV20-1 and TRBJ2-7; either TRBD1 or TRBD2 may fit D (6 bases each). Germline V gene data show CDR1 as DFQATT and CDR2 as SNEGSKA (reference sequence). The V and J ends lost 0 bases and 4 bases respectively, with 19 bases between them. CDR3 length: 16 residues. CDR3 loop: CSARDPGPGARYEQYF. In nucleotides, the CDR3 is TGCAGTGCTAGAGATCCTGGGCCGGGGGCTAGGTACGAGCAGTACTTC.

As concerns this clonotype: Germline and junction disagree at one end, which may indicate a read error. V is TRBV12-3 or TRBV12-4 and J is TRBJ2-7; maybe TRBD2 (5 bases). The CDR3 is 15 residues long. The DNA of the CDR3 is TGTGCCAGCAGTTTAGTCGGCGGGTACTCCTCCGAGCAGTACTTC. Protein product: CASSLVGGYSSEQYF.

The rearrangement joins TRBV7-2 to TRBJ2-7; D is uncertain. Germline loops: CDR1 SGHTA, CDR2 FQGNSA. This CDR3 is 16 amino acids long. Trimming took 0 bases from V and 1 from J, leaving 13 bases between them. The CDR3 loop is CASSLASRAASYEQYF. The CDR3 nucleotides are TGTGCCAGCAGCTTAGCATCCCGGGCAGCATCCTACGAGCAGTACTTC.

On this clonotype: At one boundary the junction diverges from the germline segment, which might be a read error. The J gene is TRBJ2-7, the V gene TRBV28, with 10 positions matching TRBD2. CDR1 is MDHEN, CDR2 SYDVKM, per germline. This CDR3 is built from 15 residues. The CDR3 DNA sequence: TGTGTCAGCAGTTTCCCTAGCGGGAGTTCTTACGAGCAGTACTTC. This encodes CVSSFPSGSSYEQYF.

This clonotype has a handful of counts. This chain uses TRBV3-1 with TRBJ1-1; D uncertain. The CDR3 covers 14 residues. The germline V and J ends were trimmed by 1 base and 1 base, with 7 bases remaining between them. Germline values: CDR1 LGHDT, CDR2 YNNKEL (reference sequence). CDR3 nucleotide sequence: TGTGCCAGCAGCCAAGGAGAGCGGAACACTGAAGCTTTCTTT. This encodes CASSQGERNTEAFF.

This clonotype was detected many times. V and J are TRBV5-1 and TRBJ2-1; TRBD2 matches 8 bases. The length of the CDR3 is 13 residues. The germline V gene has CDR1 SGHRS and CDR2 YFSETQ. The trim removed 2 bases at V and 6 bases at J, leaving 1 base unmatched. This chain's CDR3 is CASSLGTSNEQFF. CDR3 nucleotide sequence: TGCGCCAGCAGCTTAGGGACTAGCAATGAGCAGTTCTTC. Full variable domain (rest looked up from reference TRBV5-1 and TRBJ2-1): KAGVTQTPRYLIKTRGQQVTLSCSPISGHRSVSWYQQTPGQGLQFLFEYFSETQRNKGNFPGRFSGRQFSNSRSEMNVSTLELGDSALYLCASSLGTSNEQFFGPGTRLTVL.

The rearrangement uses TRBV13 and TRBJ2-1; 11 nucleotides line up with TRBD2. CDR1 is PRHDT and CDR2 is FYEKMQ in the germline V gene (reference sequence). J lost 5 bases, V lost 5 bases, and 8 bases had no gene match. CDR3 size: 16 residues. The CDR3 coding sequence is TGTGCCAGCAGCCCGACGGTACTAGCGGGAGACAATGAGCAGTTCTTC. This codes for CASSPTVLAGDNEQFF.

This clonotype was counted ten times or more. The chain combines TRBV12-3 or TRBV12-4 with TRBJ1-5; D is undetermined. Trimming shortened V by 3 bases and J by 2 bases, and 2 bases separated the two germline ends. The CDR3 runs 12 residues. This chain's CDR3 is CASSFGNQPQHF. The DNA for the CDR3 is TGTGCCAGCAGTTTTGGCAATCAGCCCCAGCATTTT.

This clonotype has ten or more counts. The chain uses TRBV5-1 and TRBJ2-3; 9 positions match TRBD1. CDR1 is SGHRS and CDR2 is YFSETQ in the germline V gene. The CDR3 loop spans 15 amino acids. Germline trimming cut 2 bases from V and 3 bases from J; bases unmatched to any gene: 4. The CDR3 DNA follows: TGCGCCAGCAGCTTTGGGGACAGGGATACAGATACGCAGTATTTT. It codes for CASSFGDRDTDTQYF.